This TCR beta chain appears in the sequencing data of a study of blood T cell repertoires in COVID-19. Turning to the study itself: Samples taken during acute and convalescent COVID-19 were collected in the United States, Italy and Spain. PBMCs, B-cell-depleted T cells, or T cells provided the cDNA or gDNA that made up the material.

Enrolled through a virtual design, the participants were between about 18 and 89 years of age and came from under 25 US areas. Membership in each cohort depended on participant-reported clinical history. Some clones are missing from TCRdb's copy, which holds only in-frame ones; the method was immunoSEQ multiplex PCR. The sample has roughly 150,000 clones; approximately 81% are singletons. This CDR3 comprises 14 residues. The trim removed 8 bases at V and 5 bases at J, leaving 10 bases unmatched. CDR1 is MNHEY and CDR2 is SVGAGI in the germline V gene. The source material was PBMCs or T cells enriched from blood (not recorded which). The V call is TRBV6-5, the J call TRBJ2-5; 8 bases are shared with TRBD1. The source is a woman aged 40 to 55 with acute COVID-19. The CDR3 region is CASSSDRVIETQYF. In DNA, the CDR3 is TGTGCCAGCTCTTCGGACAGGGTCATTGAGACCCAGTACTTC.